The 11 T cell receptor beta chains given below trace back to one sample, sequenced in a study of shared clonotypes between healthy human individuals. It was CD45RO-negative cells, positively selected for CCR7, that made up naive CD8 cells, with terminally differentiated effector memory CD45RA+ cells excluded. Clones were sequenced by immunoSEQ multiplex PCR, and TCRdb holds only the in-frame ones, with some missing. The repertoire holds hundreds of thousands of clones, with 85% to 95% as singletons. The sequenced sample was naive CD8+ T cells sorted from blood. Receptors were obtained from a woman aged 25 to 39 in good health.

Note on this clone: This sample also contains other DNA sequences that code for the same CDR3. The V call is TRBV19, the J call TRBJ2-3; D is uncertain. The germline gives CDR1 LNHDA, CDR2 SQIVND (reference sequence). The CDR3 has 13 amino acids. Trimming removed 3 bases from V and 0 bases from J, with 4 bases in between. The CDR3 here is CASSIGSTDTQYF. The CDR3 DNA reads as TGTGCCAGTAGTATCGGCAGCACAGATACGCAGTATTTT. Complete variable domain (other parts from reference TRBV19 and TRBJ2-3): DGGITQSPKYLFRKEGQNVTLSCEQNLNHDAMYWYRQDPGQGLRLIYYSQIVNDFQKGDIAEGYSVSREKKESFPLTVTSAQKNPTAFYLCASSIGSTDTQYFGPGTRLTVL.

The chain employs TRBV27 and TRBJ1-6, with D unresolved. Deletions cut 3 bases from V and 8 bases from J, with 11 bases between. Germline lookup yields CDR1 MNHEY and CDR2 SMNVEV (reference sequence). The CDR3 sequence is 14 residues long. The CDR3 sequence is CASSFGVTDSPLHF. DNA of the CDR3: TGTGCCAGCAGTTTTGGAGTAACCGATTCACCCCTCCACTTT.

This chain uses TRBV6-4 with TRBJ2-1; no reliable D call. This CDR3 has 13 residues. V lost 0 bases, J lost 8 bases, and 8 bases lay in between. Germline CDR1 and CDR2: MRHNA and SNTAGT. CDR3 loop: CASSDSGWDEQFF. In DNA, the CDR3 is TGTGCCAGCAGTGACTCCGGGTGGGATGAGCAGTTCTTC.

CDR3 coding DNA: TGTGCCAGCAGTGACCTACAGGGTATCACGCCAGATACGCAGTATTTT. This encodes CASSDLQGITPDTQYF. The chain couples TRBV6-1 to TRBJ2-3; possibly TRBD1 for D (6 bases). This CDR3 contains 16 residues. The ends were cut back, 3 bases at V and 4 bases at J, with 17 bases in the middle. The germline V gene has CDR1 MNHNS and CDR2 SASEGT.

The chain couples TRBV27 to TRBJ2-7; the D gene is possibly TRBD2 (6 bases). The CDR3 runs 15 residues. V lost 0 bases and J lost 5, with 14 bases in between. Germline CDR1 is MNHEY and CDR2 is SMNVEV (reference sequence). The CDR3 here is CASSLSPRGGNEQYF. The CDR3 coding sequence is TGTGCCAGCAGTTTATCCCCCCGTGGAGGGAACGAGCAGTACTTC.

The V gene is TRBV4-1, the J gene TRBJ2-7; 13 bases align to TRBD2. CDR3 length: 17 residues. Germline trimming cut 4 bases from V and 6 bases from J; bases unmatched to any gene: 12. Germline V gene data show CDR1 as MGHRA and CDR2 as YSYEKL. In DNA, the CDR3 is TGCGCCAGCAGCCCTGCTCCGGGACTAGCGGGGTCCGGCGAGCAGTACTTC. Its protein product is CASSPAPGLAGSGEQYF.

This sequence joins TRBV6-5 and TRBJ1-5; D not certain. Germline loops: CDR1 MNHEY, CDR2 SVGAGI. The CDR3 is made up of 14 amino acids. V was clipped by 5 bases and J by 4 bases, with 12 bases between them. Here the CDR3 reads CASSPPGPNQPQHF. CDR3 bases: TGTGCCAGCAGTCCCCCGGGCCCTAATCAGCCCCAGCATTTT.

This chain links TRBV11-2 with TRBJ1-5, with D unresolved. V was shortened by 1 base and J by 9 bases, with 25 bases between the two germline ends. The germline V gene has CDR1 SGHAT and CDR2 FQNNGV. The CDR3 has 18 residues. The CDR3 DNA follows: TGTGCCAGCAGCTTAGGGCGGACGTCGACGAAGACTCTGCGGCCCCAGCATTTT. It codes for CASSLGRTSTKTLRPQHF.

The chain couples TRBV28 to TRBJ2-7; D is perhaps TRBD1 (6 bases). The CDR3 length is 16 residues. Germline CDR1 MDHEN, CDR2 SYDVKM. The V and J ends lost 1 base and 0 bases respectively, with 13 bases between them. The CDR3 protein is CASSLSYRAASYEQYF. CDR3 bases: TGTGCCAGCAGTTTATCCTACAGGGCGGCCTCCTACGAGCAGTACTTC.

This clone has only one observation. This chain's CDR3 is CASSVRRTSGQPYNEQFF. CDR3 DNA sequence: TGTGCCAGCAGCGTCCGCCGGACTAGCGGCCAACCCTACAATGAGCAGTTCTTC. The V call is TRBV9, the J call TRBJ2-1, with 10 bases lining up with TRBD2. The J segment lost 2 bases and the V segment lost 2 bases, leaving 10 bases of the junction unmatched. The length of the CDR3 is 18 residues. Germline values: CDR1 SGDLS, CDR2 YYNGEE.

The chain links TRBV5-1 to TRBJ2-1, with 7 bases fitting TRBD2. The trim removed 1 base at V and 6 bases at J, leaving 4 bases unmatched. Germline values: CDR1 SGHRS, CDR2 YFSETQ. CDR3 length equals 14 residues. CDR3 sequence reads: CASSLRGSANEQFF. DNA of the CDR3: TGCGCCAGCAGCTTGCGCGGGAGTGCCAATGAGCAGTTCTTC.